Sequencing of this TCR beta chain was carried out in a study of STAT5B mutations in CD4+ large granular lymphocyte leukemia (dated by TCRdb to 2022 to 2024). Background on the whole study: Among healthy controls, the CDR3 'QG' motif was associated with a particular HLA allele. Flow cytometry performed on FACSCanto II or FACSVerse showed that the purified fractions had more than 95% purity among lymphocytes. TCRbeta repertoires of CD4+ T-cell large granular lymphocyte leukemia patients were compared with those of healthy blood donors. Here is what the overall study found, with its caveats: The data were not HLA-matched, and the higher clonality in CD4+ T-LGLL than in CD8+ T-LGLL could be due to the relatively small sample size. Each patient's main leukemic clonotypes were private, but roughly a quarter of these clonotypes showed up at low frequency in the non-leukemic repertoires of other patients. Enrichment of TRBV06-family usage was observed among the top patient clones (8/27) relative to healthy controls (2/35). Compared with healthy CD4+ repertoires, CD4-sorted patient repertoires appeared more clonal, and this difference remained even after the putative leukemic clones were removed.

The immunoSEQ assay at survey resolution was applied to genomic DNA for sequencing of TCRbeta rearrangements. In the source study's methods: A lowest detectable productive clonotype frequency of 2.59 x 10-5 was observed in the TCR sequencing data. Only productive TCRbeta rearrangements, defined as complete and in-frame sequences, were included in the analyses. Clonality for each sample was calculated as Simpson clonality in the immunoSEQ Analyzer version 3.0. Clones were grouped by frequency into very rare, small, medium, large (1-20%) or hyperexpanded (>20%) categories. Generation probabilities were estimated with OLGA 1.2.3, V-gene circos plots were made with VDJtools, specificities were looked up in VDJdb, and CDR3 motifs were identified with GLIPH. TCRdb re-hosts the immuneACCESS table, in-frame sequences only. Its copies lack some clones; in the studies checked, an unresolved V gene accounts for under half of them, and the cause for the rest is not known. The V and J calls and clone size were taken over from that table, and D and trimming were inferred from the DNA. The sample has 25,000 to 30,000 clones on record, 78% of them singletons. The ten largest clonotypes hold around 1% of the sample.

On this clone: This receptor's antigen is unknown. The record has no base qualities; no much larger clone is one base away.

After removal of 4 bases from V and 2 bases from J, the junction retains 8 bases not matched to a gene. Its CDR3 holds 15 amino acids, cysteine through phenylalanine. Only the CDR3 region is kept as DNA, spanning 45 bases read in frame from base 1. CDR1 LNHDA and CDR2 SQIVND are derived from the germline V gene (reference sequence). Buffy coats from over 35 blood donors, supplied by the Finnish Red Cross blood service, were used as healthy controls. All TCR-sequenced material derived from peripheral blood: patient blood samples and healthy donor buffy coats. Peripheral blood mononuclear cells were isolated by Ficoll-Hypaque gradient centrifugation. CD4+ cells were purified magnetically from the buffy coats of healthy controls. Genomic DNA was extracted with the Gentra Puregene Cell and Tissue kit and quantified on a Qubit 2.0 fluorometer.

The material sequenced was CD4+ T cells from blood buffy coats. The chain employs TRBV19 and TRBJ2-7; TRBD2 agrees with 7 junctional bases. The clonotype was recovered from a human donor in good health. The CDR3 protein is CASSSQPSGTYEQYF. In nucleotide form, the sequence is TGTGCCAGTAGTAGCCAGCCTAGCGGAACCTACGAGCAGTACTTC.